Reported below is one TCR beta chain. The PCR contained 60 Vbeta and 13 Jbeta primers. Sequencing used immunoSEQ multiplex PCR; TCRdb keeps in-frame clones, though not all of them. This sample has roughly 100,000 clones, with approximately 72% found just once. The sample originates from a study of cytomegalovirus exposure and HLA in healthy donors. Looking at the study overall: Unique TCRs from HLA-typed donors, 85 million to 100 million of them, were held in an early data release.

The sample taken for sequencing was PBMCs. The clonotype was recovered from a man aged 30 to 45 in good health and CMV-seronegative.

In DNA, the CDR3 is TGTGCCAGCTCACAGACAGGCATGAACACTGAAGCTTTCTTT. Translated, it gives CASSQTGMNTEAFF. The genes are TRBV18 and TRBJ1-1, with TRBD1 as a possible D gene (6 bases). Trimming shortened V by 4 bases and J by 0 bases, and 9 bases separated the two germline ends. The CDR3 length is 14 residues. Germline CDR1 KGHSH, CDR2 LQKENI.